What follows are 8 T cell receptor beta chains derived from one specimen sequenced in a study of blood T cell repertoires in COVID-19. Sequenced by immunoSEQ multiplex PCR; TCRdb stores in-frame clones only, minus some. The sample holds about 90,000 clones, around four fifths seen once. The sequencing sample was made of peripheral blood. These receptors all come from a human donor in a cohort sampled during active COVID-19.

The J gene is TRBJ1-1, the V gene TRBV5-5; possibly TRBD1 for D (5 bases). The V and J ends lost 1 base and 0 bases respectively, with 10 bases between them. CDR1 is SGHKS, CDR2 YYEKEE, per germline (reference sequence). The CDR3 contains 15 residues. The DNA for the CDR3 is TGTGCCAGCAGCTTGCTTGGCAGGGTGAACACTGAAGCTTTCTTT. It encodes CASSLLGRVNTEAFF.

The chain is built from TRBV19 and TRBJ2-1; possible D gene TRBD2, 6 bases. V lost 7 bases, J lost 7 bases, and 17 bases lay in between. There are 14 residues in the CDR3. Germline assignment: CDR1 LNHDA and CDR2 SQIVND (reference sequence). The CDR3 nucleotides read TGTGCCAGTACGACCGCCGGACGGGGGAATGAGCAGTTCTTC. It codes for CASTTAGRGNEQFF.

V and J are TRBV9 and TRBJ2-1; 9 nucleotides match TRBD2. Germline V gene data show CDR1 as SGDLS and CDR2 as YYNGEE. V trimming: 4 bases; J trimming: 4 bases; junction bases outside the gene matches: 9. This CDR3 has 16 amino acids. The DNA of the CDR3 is TGTGCCAGCAGCTTGGCCTCGGGACTAGCATACAATGAGCAGTTCTTC. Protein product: CASSLASGLAYNEQFF.

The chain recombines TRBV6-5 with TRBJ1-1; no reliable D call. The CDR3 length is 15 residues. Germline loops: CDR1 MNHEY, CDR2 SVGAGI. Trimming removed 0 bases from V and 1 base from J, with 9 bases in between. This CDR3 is CASSYSTRSNTEAFF. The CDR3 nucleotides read TGTGCCAGCAGTTACTCGACGCGGTCGAACACTGAAGCTTTCTTT.

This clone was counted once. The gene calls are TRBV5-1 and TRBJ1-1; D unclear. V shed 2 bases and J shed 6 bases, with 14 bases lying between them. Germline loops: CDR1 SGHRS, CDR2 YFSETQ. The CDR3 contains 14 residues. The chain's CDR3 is CASSLGDPWAEAFF. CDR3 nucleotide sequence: TGCGCCAGCAGCTTAGGAGACCCTTGGGCTGAAGCTTTCTTT.

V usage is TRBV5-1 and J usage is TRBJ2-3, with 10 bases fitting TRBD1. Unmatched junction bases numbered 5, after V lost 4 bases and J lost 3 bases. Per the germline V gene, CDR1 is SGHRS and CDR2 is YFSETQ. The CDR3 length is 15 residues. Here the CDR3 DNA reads TGCGCCAGCAGCCTTCGACAGGGGGCAACAGATACGCAGTATTTT. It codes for CASSLRQGATDTQYF.

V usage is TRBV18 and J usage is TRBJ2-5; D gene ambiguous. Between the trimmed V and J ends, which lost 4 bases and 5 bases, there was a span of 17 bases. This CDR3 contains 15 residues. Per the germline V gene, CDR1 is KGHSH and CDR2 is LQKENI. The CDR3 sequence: CASSHPSLGRETQYF. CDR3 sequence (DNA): TGTGCCAGCTCACACCCCTCCCTGGGCAGGGAGACCCAGTACTTC.

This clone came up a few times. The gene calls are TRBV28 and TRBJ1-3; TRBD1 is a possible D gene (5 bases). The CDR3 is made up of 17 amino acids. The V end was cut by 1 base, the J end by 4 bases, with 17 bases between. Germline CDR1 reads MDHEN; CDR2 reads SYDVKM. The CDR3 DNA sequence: TGTGCCAGCAGTTTATTTGGCACAGGCCCGAGAGGAAACACCATATATTTT. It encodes CASSLFGTGPRGNTIYF. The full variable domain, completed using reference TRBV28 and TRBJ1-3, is DVKVTQSSRYLVKRTGEKVFLECVQDMDHENMFWYRQDPGLGLRLIYFSYDVKMKEKGDIPEGYSVSREKKERFSLILESASTNQTSMYLCASSLFGTGPRGNTIYFGEGSWLTVV.